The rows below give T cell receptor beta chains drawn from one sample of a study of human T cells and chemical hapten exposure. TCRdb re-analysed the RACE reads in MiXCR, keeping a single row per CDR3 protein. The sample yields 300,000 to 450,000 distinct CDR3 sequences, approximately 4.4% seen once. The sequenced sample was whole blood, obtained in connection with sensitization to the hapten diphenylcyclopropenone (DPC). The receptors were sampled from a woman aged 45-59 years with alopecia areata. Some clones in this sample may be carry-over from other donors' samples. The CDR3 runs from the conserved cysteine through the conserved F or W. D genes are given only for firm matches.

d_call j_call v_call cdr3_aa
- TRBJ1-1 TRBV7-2 CASSLRTWQTYTEAFF
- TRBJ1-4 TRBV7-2 CASSYGFRDRGEKLFF
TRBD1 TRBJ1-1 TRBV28 CASSFMGGQGPATEAFF
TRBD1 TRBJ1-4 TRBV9 CASREGTGPNEKLFF
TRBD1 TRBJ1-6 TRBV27 CASSSPGVRDRWGNSPLHF
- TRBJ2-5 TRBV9 CASSPTRSQTQYF
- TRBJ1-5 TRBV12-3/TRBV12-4 CASSSTKQQPQHF
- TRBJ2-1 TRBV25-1 CASSEWKGGEQFF
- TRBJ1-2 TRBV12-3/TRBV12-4 CASSLQGFYGYTF
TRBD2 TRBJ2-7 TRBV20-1 CSAGGKNSYEQYF
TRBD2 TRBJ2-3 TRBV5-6 CASSLSRLAGGPDTQYF